A selection of T cell receptor beta chains follows, all from one sample in a study of shared clonotypes between healthy human individuals. The data were produced by immunoSEQ multiplex PCR, yet TCRdb's version contains in-frame clones alone and is incomplete. Counted here are hundreds of thousands of clones, roughly 72% occurring once; the ten biggest clones make up around 1.8%. The specimen sequenced was memory CD4+ T cells sorted from blood. Receptors were obtained from a woman aged 25 to 39 in good health. Each CDR3 is given with its conserved first and last residue. D genes are given only for firm matches. The size field is filled for only some rows; it gives once, few, many or a size class.

clone_size | j_call | d_call | v_call | cdr3_aa | cdr3_nt
. | TRBJ2-1 | TRBD2 | TRBV14 | CASSQVGTSGTGEQFF | TGTGCCAGCAGCCAAGTGGGGACTAGCGGGACGGGTGAGCAGTTCTTC
. | TRBJ2-1 | TRBD1 | TRBV5-1 | CASSVQGALSYNEQFF | TGCGCCAGCAGCGTACAGGGGGCCCTCTCCTACAATGAGCAGTTCTTC
. | TRBJ2-7 | TRBD2 | TRBV19 | CASRRAGVTEQYF | TGTGCCAGTAGAAGAGCGGGAGTGACCGAGCAGTACTTC
. | TRBJ1-1 | . | TRBV28 | CASSSRGKTEAFF | TGTGCCAGCAGTTCGAGGGGGAAGACTGAAGCTTTCTTT
. | TRBJ2-1 | TRBD2 | TRBV4-1 | CASSQDASGMYNEQFF | TGCGCCAGCAGCCAAGATGCTAGCGGGATGTACAATGAGCAGTTCTTC
. | TRBJ2-3 | TRBD1 | TRBV19 | CASSAGQGATDTQYF | TGTGCCAGTAGTGCAGGACAGGGGGCCACAGATACGCAGTATTTT
. | TRBJ1-4 | . | TRBV5-4 | CASSLAGNEKLFF | TGTGCCAGCAGCTTGGCGGGAAATGAAAAACTGTTTTTT
. | TRBJ2-3 | TRBD2 | TRBV10-3 | CAISEPGLAGAGDTQYF | TGTGCCATCAGTGAGCCTGGACTAGCGGGAGCGGGAGATACGCAGTATTTT
. | TRBJ2-2 | . | TRBV28 | CASSFPGYLTGGELFF | TGTGCCAGCAGTTTTCCGGGATACCTAACCGGCGGGGAGCTGTTTTTT
. | TRBJ1-2 | TRBD1 | TRBV19 | CASSREGAYSIGYTF | TGTGCCAGTAGTCGGGAGGGGGCCTACTCTATTGGCTACACCTTC
. | TRBJ1-2 | . | TRBV7-9 | CASSQVGAVDGYTF | TGTGCCAGCAGCCAGGTAGGGGCCGTGGATGGCTACACCTTC
. | TRBJ2-5 | . | TRBV9 | CASSVDSGSGTQYF | TGTGCCAGCAGCGTAGATTCGGGGTCGGGGACCCAGTACTTC
. | TRBJ1-5 | . | TRBV15 | CATSRDIDYQPQHF | TGTGCCACCAGCAGAGATATAGATTATCAGCCCCAGCATTTT
. | TRBJ2-1 | TRBD2 | TRBV5-1 | CASSTGLAGNEQFF | TGCGCCAGCAGCACCGGGCTAGCGGGCAATGAGCAGTTCTTC
. | TRBJ2-1 | TRBD1 | TRBV6-5 | CASREQGAYNEQFF | TGTGCCAGCCGTGAACAGGGGGCTTACAATGAGCAGTTCTTC
once | TRBJ1-4 | . | TRBV28 | CASSWTATREKLFF | TGTGCCAGCAGTTGGACAGCAACCCGCGAAAAACTGTTTTTT
. | TRBJ1-6 | . | TRBV7-2 | CASSLTGGSPLHF | TGTGCCAGCAGCTTAACGGGGGGGTCACCCCTCCACTTT
. | TRBJ1-5 | . | TRBV19 | CASSTVRDQPQHF | TGTGCCAGTAGTACCGTACGCGATCAGCCCCAGCATTTT
. | TRBJ1-5 | . | TRBV6-1 | CASNTGYQPQHF | TGTGCCAGCAATACAGGGTACCAGCCCCAGCATTTT
. | TRBJ2-3 | . | TRBV25-1 | CASSAPNSGLGLNTQYF | TGTGCCAGCAGTGCTCCGAACTCGGGCCTGGGACTTAATACGCAGTATTTT
few | TRBJ1-1 | . | TRBV28 | CASIGNVRNTEAFF | TGTGCCAGCATCGGGAATGTTCGGAACACTGAAGCTTTCTTT
once | TRBJ2-5 | TRBD2 | TRBV2 | CASRRLAGHGKETQYF | TGTGCCAGCAGACGACTAGCGGGGCATGGGAAAGAGACCCAGTACTTC
once | TRBJ1-4 | . | TRBV6-1 | CASSLQRATNEKLFF | TGTGCCAGCAGCTTACAGAGAGCAACTAATGAAAAACTGTTTTTT
. | TRBJ2-5 | . | TRBV29-1 | CSVLRGAQETQYF | TGCAGCGTTTTGAGGGGCGCCCAAGAGACCCAGTACTTC
. | TRBJ1-3 | TRBD1 | TRBV5-1 | CASGFTGGSNTIYF | TGCGCCAGCGGCTTTACAGGGGGATCGAACACCATATATTTT
. | TRBJ2-3 | TRBD2 | TRBV5-4 | CASSRTSGRGLDTQYF | TGTGCCAGCAGCCGGACTAGCGGGAGGGGGTTGGATACGCAGTATTTT
. | TRBJ2-3 | TRBD2 | TRBV9 | CASSVEREGTDTQYF | TGTGCCAGCAGCGTGGAGCGGGAAGGCACAGATACGCAGTATTTT
once | TRBJ2-1 | . | TRBV5-1 | CASSREQGYEQFF | TGCGCCAGCAGCCGGGAGCAGGGGTATGAGCAGTTCTTC
. | TRBJ2-2 | . | TRBV6-6 | CASSSLLGQRTGELFF | TGTGCCAGCAGCAGCCTACTCGGACAGCGTACCGGGGAGCTGTTTTTT
. | TRBJ1-2 | . | TRBV29-1 | CSVGREGLVYGYTF | TGCAGCGTTGGAAGGGAGGGTCTCGTCTATGGCTACACCTTC
. | TRBJ1-1 | TRBD1 | TRBV27 | CASSPYYTRQGNTEAFF | TGTGCCAGCAGTCCGTACTATACCCGACAGGGGAACACTGAAGCTTTCTTT
. | TRBJ2-7 | . | TRBV20-1 | CSAAPGYEQYF | TGCAGTGCAGCACCCGGCTACGAGCAGTACTTC
. | TRBJ2-7 | . | TRBV21-1 | CASSKGMGRIVVYEQYF | TGTGCCAGCAGCAAAGGGATGGGAAGGATTGTCGTCTACGAGCAGTACTTC
. | TRBJ1-6 | . | TRBV6-6 | CASSTKRTEYNSPLHF | TGTGCCAGCAGTACAAAAAGGACGGAGTATAATTCACCCCTCCACTTT
once | TRBJ2-2 | . | TRBV5-1 | CASSFSSSVIAGELFF | TGCGCCAGCAGCTTTTCTTCGTCGGTTATAGCCGGGGAGCTGTTTTTT
. | TRBJ2-2 | . | TRBV7-2 | CASSFGWGSNTGELFF | TGTGCCAGCAGCTTCGGATGGGGGTCGAACACCGGGGAGCTGTTTTTT
few | TRBJ2-1 | TRBD2 | TRBV11-3 | CASSLSGRAYNEQFF | TGTGCCAGCAGCTTGAGCGGGAGGGCCTACAATGAGCAGTTCTTC
. | TRBJ2-1 | TRBD2 | TRBV7-2 | CASLSGRPYNEQFF | TGTGCCAGCCTAAGCGGGAGACCCTACAATGAGCAGTTCTTC
. | TRBJ2-5 | TRBD2 | TRBV4-2 | CASSQDPLPLAGGLLAQYF | TGTGCCAGCAGCCAAGATCCTCTTCCCCTAGCGGGAGGCCTCCTGGCCCAGTACTTC
. | TRBJ1-3 | . | TRBV6-5 | CASRVGSGNTIYF | TGTGCCAGCAGGGTGGGATCTGGAAACACCATATATTTT
once | TRBJ2-3 | TRBD1 | TRBV19 | CASSQGQGMGADTQYF | TGTGCCAGTAGTCAGGGACAGGGAATGGGGGCAGATACGCAGTATTTT
. | TRBJ2-3 | TRBD1 | TRBV2 | CASDTTGGADTQYF | TGTGCCAGCGATACGACAGGGGGCGCAGATACGCAGTATTTT
. | TRBJ1-6 | TRBD1 | TRBV14 | CASSQIQGNYNSPLHF | TGTGCCAGCAGCCAAATACAGGGGAACTATAATTCACCCCTCCACTTT
. | TRBJ2-7 | TRBD1 | TRBV23-1 | CASSQDPGQDESEQYF | TGCGCCAGCAGTCAAGATCCGGGACAGGATGAAAGCGAGCAGTACTTC
. | TRBJ2-3 | TRBD1 | TRBV7-7 | CASSQGQARGGTDTQYF | TGTGCCAGCAGCCAGGGACAGGCCCGAGGTGGCACAGATACGCAGTATTTT
. | TRBJ1-5 | . | TRBV28 | CASSSSDSQHF | TGTGCCAGCAGTTCATCGGACAGTCAGCATTTT
few | TRBJ1-2 | . | TRBV28 | CASSKRDRELYGYTF | TGTGCCAGCAGTAAACGGGACCGAGAACTCTATGGCTACACCTTC
few | TRBJ1-5 | . | TRBV28 | CASSSGGASNQPQHF | TGTGCCAGCAGTTCTGGAGGGGCTAGCAATCAGCCCCAGCATTTT
. | TRBJ2-3 | . | TRBV19 | CASSLAPGASTDTQYF | TGTGCCAGTAGTCTGGCCCCCGGGGCTAGCACAGATACGCAGTATTTT
. | TRBJ2-3 | . | TRBV6-5 | CASSYSTGRVQYF | TGTGCCAGCAGTTACTCGACGGGTAGGGTGCAGTATTTT
once | TRBJ2-1 | TRBD2 | TRBV5-4 | CASSLDTLAGGNEQFF | TGTGCCAGCAGCTTAGATACGCTAGCGGGAGGCAATGAGCAGTTCTTC
. | TRBJ2-1 | TRBD2 | TRBV25-1 | CASRDSTSGRANEQFF | TGTGCCAGCAGGGACAGTACTAGCGGGAGGGCCAATGAGCAGTTCTTC
. | TRBJ1-1 | . | TRBV23-1 | CASRPNPNTGSMNTEAFF | TGCGCCAGCAGACCTAATCCCAACACTGGTTCTATGAACACTGAAGCTTTCTTT
. | TRBJ2-7 | . | TRBV6-1 | CASSAGHSSYEQYF | TGTGCCAGCAGTGCTGGTCACTCCTCCTACGAGCAGTACTTC
. | TRBJ1-5 | . | TRBV1 | CTSSQDLRVGAGHNQPQHF | TGCACCAGCAGCCAAGATCTGAGGGTAGGAGCAGGACACAATCAGCCCCAGCATTTT
few | TRBJ1-1 | . | TRBV6-6 | CASSYNVNTEAFF | TGTGCCAGCAGTTACAACGTGAACACTGAAGCTTTCTTT
. | TRBJ1-1 | . | TRBV7-9 | CASSSTVDSRMNTEAFF | TGTGCCAGCAGCTCGACAGTAGATTCGAGAATGAACACTGAAGCTTTCTTT